The entry below describes one TCR beta chain. Its specific antigen is unknown. The sample holds no much larger clone one base away, and base qualities are not on file. Other DNA variants within this sample encode the same CDR3. This entry comes from a study of blood T cell repertoires in COVID-19 (dated by TCRdb to 2019 to 2021). Some background on the complete study: Collaborator samples came from the United States, Italy and Spain and covered acute and convalescent phases of COVID-19. Deeply sampled blood TCRbeta repertoires from subjects exposed to, actively infected with, or recovered from COVID-19 were included in the dataset. Samples were obtained from the ongoing ImmuneRACE study (first 160 participants) and from 1,254 subjects provided by 6 global collaborators. A freely available public database, intended as a resource for researchers studying the immune response to SARS-CoV-2, is where the repertoires were released. Where HLA class I and class II types were available, the types were taken from metadata supplied by the sample provider, not from assay-based typing. The material from the prospective study consisted of cDNA or gDNA derived from T cells, B-cell-depleted T cells, or PBMCs. The sample metadata nearly always contained a de-identified subject ID, COVID-19 status, age in years and sex. Broader findings and caveats from the paper: The quantity of clinical and demographic metadata differed by source and by participant and was supplied without curation.

The CDR3 measures 15 amino acids from cysteine to phenylalanine. The entry retains the CDR3 DNA only, 45 bases that are in frame from base 1. The germline V and J ends show losses of 5 bases and 4 bases respectively, and no gene match explains 9 bases of the junction. CDR1 MDHEN and CDR2 SYDVKM are derived from the germline V gene. The collaborating institutions used their own protocols to collect whole blood in K2EDTA tubes. For TCRbeta analysis, collaborator samples were shipped as frozen whole blood, as isolated PBMCs, or as DNA extracted from either sample type. TCRbeta CDR3 regions were amplified from genomic DNA using the immunoSEQ Assay, a bias-controlled multiplex PCR. The paper's data handling went like this. The number of nucleated cells in each sample was estimated by amplification of reference gene primers within the assay. To quantify the absolute abundance of each unique TCRbeta CDR3 rearrangement, sequence reads were collapsed and filtered. For each sample, productive Simpson clonality was calculated as the square root of Simpson's diversity index over productive rearrangements. Not all clones reach the TCRdb copy of this immuneACCESS table, which keeps in-frame sequences only. Checked studies attribute under half of the gap to unresolved V genes and leave the rest unexplained. The D gene and trimming were derived from the DNA, and the V and J assignments and clone size from that table. This sample lists approximately 85,000 clones; about nine tenths were detected once. The ten largest clones take up roughly 3.1% of the sample.

This receptor was obtained from a woman aged 50 to 65 with active or convalescent COVID-19. This sequence uses TRBV28 and TRBJ1-2, with 8 middle bases fitting TRBD1. The sequenced sample was peripheral blood. The DNA sequence is TGTGCCAGCAGTGTAACCGGGACAGGTCCCTATGGCTACACCTTC. Translated, it gives CASSVTGTGPYGYTF.